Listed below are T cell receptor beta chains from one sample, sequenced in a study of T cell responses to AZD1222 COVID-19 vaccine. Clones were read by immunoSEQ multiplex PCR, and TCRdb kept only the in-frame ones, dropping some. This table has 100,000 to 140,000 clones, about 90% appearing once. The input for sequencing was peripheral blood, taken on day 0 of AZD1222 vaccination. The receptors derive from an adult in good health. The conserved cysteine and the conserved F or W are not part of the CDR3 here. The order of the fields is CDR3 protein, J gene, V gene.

CDR3 protein: ASSLWVGGGTDTQY; J gene: TRBJ2-3; V gene: TRBV28
CDR3 protein: AWRLASGKYEQY; J gene: TRBJ2-7; V gene: TRBV30
CDR3 protein: ATPRGSETQY; J gene: TRBJ2-5; V gene: TRBV7-7
CDR3 protein: ASSVGAGGTDTQY; J gene: TRBJ2-3; V gene: TRBV9
CDR3 protein: ASSLGLINQPQH; J gene: TRBJ1-5; V gene: TRBV13
CDR3 protein: ATSDTGTYGYT; J gene: TRBJ1-2; V gene: TRBV24-1
CDR3 protein: ASGLDMNTEAF; J gene: TRBJ1-1; V gene: TRBV7-9
CDR3 protein: ASSIPGQGARGNQPQH; J gene: TRBJ1-5; V gene: TRBV19
CDR3 protein: AWSLGQGAYEQY; J gene: TRBJ2-7; V gene: TRBV30
CDR3 protein: ASSSQGDRDTEAF; J gene: TRBJ1-1; V gene: TRBV5-1
CDR3 protein: ASASSGGSAF; J gene: TRBJ1-1; V gene: TRBV25-1
CDR3 protein: ASSRGEMNTEAF; J gene: TRBJ1-1; V gene: TRBV18